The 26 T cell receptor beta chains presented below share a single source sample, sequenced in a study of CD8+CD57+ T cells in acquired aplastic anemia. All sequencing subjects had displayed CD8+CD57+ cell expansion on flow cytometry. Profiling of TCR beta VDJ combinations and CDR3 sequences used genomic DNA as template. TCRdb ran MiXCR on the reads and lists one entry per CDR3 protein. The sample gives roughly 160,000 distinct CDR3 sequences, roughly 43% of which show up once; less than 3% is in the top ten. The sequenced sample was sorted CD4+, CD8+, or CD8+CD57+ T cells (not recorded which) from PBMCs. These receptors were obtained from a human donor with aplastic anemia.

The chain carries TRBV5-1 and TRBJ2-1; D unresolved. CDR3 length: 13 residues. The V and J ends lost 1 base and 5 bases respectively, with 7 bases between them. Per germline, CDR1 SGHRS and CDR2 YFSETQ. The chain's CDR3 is CASSLSDHNEQFF. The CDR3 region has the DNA TGCGCCAGCAGCTTGTCGGACCACAATGAGCAGTTCTTC.

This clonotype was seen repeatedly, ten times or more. This CDR3 reads CASSLWAGSNQPQHF. CDR3 bases: TGTGCCAGCAGCTTATGGGCAGGCAGCAATCAGCCCCAGCATTTT. This chain joins TRBV7-2 and TRBJ1-5; D is unresolved. This CDR3 region has 15 residues. Germline loops: CDR1 SGHTA, CDR2 FQGNSA. Deletions cut 2 bases from V and 1 base from J, with 9 bases between.

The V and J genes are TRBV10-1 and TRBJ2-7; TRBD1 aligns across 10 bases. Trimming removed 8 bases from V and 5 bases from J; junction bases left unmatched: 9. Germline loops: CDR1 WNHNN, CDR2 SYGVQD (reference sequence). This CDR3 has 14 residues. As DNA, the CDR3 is TGCGCCAGCGGTCTCGGGACAGGGGCCCACGAGCAGTACTTC. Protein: CASGLGTGAHEQYF.

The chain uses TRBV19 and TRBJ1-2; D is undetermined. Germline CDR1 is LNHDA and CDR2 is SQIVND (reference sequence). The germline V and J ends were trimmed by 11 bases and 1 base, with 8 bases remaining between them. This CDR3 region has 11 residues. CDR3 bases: TGTGCCGGACGGAATAACTATGGCTACACCTTC. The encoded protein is CAGRNNYGYTF.

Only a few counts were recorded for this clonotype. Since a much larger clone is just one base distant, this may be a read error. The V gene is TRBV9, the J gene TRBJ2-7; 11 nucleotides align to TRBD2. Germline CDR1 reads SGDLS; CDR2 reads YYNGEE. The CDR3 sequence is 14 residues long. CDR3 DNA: TGTGCCGGCAGCGTAAGTCTAGCGGGAGGCGAGCAGTACTTC. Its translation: CAGSVSLAGGEQYF.

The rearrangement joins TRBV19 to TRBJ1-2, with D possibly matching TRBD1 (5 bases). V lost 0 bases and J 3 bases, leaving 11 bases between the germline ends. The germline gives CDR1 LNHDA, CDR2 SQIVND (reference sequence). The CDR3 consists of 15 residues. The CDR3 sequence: CASSIDQPGDYGYTF. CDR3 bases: TGTGCCAGTAGTATAGATCAGCCGGGGGACTATGGCTACACCTTC.

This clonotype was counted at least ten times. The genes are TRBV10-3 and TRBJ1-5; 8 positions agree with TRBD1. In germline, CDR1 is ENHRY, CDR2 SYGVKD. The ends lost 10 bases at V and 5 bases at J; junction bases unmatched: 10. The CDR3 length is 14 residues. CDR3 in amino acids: CATGTGDEDQPQHF. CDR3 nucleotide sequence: TGTGCCACCGGGACAGGAGACGAGGATCAGCCCCAGCATTTT.

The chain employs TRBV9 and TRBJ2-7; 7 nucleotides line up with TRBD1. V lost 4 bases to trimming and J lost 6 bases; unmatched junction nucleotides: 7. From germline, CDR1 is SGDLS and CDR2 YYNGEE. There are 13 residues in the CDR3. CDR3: CASSPPTGTEQYF. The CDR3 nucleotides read TGTGCCAGCAGCCCCCCGACAGGGACCGAGCAGTACTTC. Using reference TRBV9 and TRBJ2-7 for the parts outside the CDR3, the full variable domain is DSGVTQTPKHLITATGQRVTLRCSPRSGDLSVYWYQQSLDQGLQFLIQYYNGEERAKGNILERFSAQQFPDLHSELNLSSLELGDSALYFCASSPPTGTEQYFGPGTRLTVT.

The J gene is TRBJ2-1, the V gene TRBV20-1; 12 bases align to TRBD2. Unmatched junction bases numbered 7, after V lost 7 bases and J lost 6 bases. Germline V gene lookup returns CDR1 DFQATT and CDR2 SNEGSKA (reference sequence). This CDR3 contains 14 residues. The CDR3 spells CSVLPGLAGNEQFF. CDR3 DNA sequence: TGCAGTGTATTACCGGGACTAGCGGGCAATGAGCAGTTCTTC.

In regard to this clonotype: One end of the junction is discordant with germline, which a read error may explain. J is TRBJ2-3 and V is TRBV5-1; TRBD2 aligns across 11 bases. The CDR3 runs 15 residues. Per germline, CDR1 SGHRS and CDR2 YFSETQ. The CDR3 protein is CASSSGLADTDMQYF. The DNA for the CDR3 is TGCGCCAGCAGCTCGGGACTAGCGGACACAGATATGCAGTATTTT.

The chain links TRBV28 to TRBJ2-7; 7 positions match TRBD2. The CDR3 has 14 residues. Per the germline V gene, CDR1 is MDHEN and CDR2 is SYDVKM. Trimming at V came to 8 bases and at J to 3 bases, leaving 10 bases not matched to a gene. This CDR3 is CASGGSGARYEQYF. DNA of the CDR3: TGTGCCAGCGGAGGGAGCGGGGCCCGCTACGAGCAGTACTTC.

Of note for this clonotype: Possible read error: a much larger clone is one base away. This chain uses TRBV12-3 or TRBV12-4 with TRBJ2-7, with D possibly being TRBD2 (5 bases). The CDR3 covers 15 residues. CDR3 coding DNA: TGTGCCAGCAGTTTAGTGAGGGAGTTGAGATACGAGCAGCACTTC. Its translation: CASSLVRELRYEQHF.

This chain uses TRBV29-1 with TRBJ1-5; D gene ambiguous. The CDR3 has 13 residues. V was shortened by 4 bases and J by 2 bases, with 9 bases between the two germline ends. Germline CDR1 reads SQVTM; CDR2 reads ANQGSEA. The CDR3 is CSVVSGGNQPQHF. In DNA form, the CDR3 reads TGCAGCGTTGTATCGGGCGGCAATCAGCCCCAGCATTTT.

CDR3 in amino acids: CASSRTGGNSPLHF. CDR3 nucleotides: TGTGCCAGCAGTAGGACTGGGGGTAATTCACCCCTCCACTTT. The rearrangement links TRBV12-3 or TRBV12-4 to TRBJ1-6; D might be TRBD1 (5 bases). The CDR3 length is 14 residues. The germline V and J ends were trimmed by 5 bases and 6 bases, with 11 bases remaining between them.

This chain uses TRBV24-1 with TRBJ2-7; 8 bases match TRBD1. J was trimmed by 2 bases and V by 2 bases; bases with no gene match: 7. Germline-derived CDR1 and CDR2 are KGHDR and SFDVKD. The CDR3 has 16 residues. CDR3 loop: CATSDSSRGPTYEQYF. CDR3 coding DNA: TGTGCCACCAGTGATTCCTCCAGGGGGCCTACCTACGAGCAGTACTTC.

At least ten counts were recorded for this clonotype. The CDR3 nucleotides read TGCAGTGCTCAGGGGCGGAGGGATGAGCAGTTCTTC. This gives the protein CSAQGRRDEQFF. The chain recombines TRBV20-1 with TRBJ2-1; D is perhaps TRBD1 or TRBD2 (6 bases each). Per the germline V gene, CDR1 is DFQATT and CDR2 is SNEGSKA (reference sequence). V lost 5 bases and J 8 bases, leaving 13 bases between the germline ends. CDR3 size: 12 residues.

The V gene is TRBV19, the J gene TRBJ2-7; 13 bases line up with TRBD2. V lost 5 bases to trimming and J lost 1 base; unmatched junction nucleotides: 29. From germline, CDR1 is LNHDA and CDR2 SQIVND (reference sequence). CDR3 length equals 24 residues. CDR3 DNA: TGTGCCAGTAGTTCCCCTTCCGGGACTAGCGGGGCGACGACAGATCGATCCTTTTCCTACGAGCAGTACTTC. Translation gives CASSSPSGTSGATTDRSFSYEQYF.

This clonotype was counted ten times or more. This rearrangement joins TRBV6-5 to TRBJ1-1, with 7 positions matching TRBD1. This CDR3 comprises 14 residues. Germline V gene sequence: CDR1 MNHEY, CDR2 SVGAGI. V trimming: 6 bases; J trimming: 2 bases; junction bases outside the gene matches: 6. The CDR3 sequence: CASRSGTANTEAFF. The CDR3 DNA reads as TGTGCCAGCAGATCAGGGACAGCTAACACTGAAGCTTTCTTT.

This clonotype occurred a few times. The CDR3 nucleotides read TGTGCCAGCAGTCGACAGCCAGCCGCGACTGCCGACTCCTACGAGCAGTACTTC. Translation gives CASSRQPAATADSYEQYF. V is TRBV28 and J is TRBJ2-7; possibly TRBD1 for D (5 bases). V lost 5 bases and J lost 0, with 23 bases in between. The CDR3 runs to 18 residues. Germline CDR1 MDHEN, CDR2 SYDVKM.

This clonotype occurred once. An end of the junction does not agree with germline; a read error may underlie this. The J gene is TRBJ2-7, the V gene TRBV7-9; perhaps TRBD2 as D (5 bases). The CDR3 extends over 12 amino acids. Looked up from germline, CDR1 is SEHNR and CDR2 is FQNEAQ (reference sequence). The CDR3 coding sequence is TGTGCCAGCAGCTCGAGGGCCTACGGGCAGTACTTC. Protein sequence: CASSSRAYGQYF.

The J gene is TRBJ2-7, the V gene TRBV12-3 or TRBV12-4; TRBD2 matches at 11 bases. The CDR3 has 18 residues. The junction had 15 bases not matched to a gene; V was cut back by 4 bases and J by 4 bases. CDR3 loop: CASSSQPGLAVEGYEQYF. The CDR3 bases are TGTGCCAGCAGTTCACAACCGGGACTAGCGGTAGAGGGGTACGAGCAGTACTTC.

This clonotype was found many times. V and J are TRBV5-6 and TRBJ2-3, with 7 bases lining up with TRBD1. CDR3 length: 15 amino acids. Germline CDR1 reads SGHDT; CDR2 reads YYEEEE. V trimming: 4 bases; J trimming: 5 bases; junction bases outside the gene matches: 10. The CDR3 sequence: CASSPATGAQDTQYF. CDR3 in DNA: TGTGCCAGCAGCCCAGCTACAGGGGCTCAAGATACGCAGTATTTT.

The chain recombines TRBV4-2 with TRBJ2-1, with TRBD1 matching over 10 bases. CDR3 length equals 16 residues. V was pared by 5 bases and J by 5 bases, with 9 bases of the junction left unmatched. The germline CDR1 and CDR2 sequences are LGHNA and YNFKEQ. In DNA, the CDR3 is TGTGCCAGCAGCGGCACCGGGACAGGGGACAACAATGAGCAGTTCTTC. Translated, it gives CASSGTGTGDNNEQFF.

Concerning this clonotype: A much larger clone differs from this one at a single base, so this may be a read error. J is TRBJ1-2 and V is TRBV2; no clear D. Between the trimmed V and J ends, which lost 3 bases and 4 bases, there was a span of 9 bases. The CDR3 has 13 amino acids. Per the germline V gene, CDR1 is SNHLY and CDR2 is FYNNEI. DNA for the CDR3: TGTGCCAGCAGTGATAGCGGGATCTATGGCTACACCTTC. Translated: CASSDSGIYGYTF.

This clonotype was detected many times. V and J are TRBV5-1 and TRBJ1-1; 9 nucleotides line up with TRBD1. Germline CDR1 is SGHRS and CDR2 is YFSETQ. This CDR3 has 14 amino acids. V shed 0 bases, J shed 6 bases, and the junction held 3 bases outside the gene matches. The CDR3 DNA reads TGCGCCAGCAGCTTGGGACAGGGGGTTGCTGAAGCTTTCTTT. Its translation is CASSLGQGVAEAFF.

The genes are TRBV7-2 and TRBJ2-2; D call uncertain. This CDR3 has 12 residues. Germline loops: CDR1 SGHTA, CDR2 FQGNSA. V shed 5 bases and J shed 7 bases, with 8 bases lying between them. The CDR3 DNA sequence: TGTGCCAGCAGCCTGCAGCACGGGGAGCTGTTTTTT. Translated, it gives CASSLQHGELFF.